These 20 T cell receptor beta chains were sequenced from one sample in a study of shared clonotypes between healthy human individuals. This table comes from immunoSEQ multiplex PCR, and its TCRdb copy is limited to in-frame clones, with some not included. The profile shows around 1,100,000 clones, roughly 80% of them singletons. Sequencing was performed on memory CD4+ T cells from PBMCs. Subset noted: CD45RA-negative fraction. The origin of the receptors is a man in his late teens or twenties in good health. Some clones in this sample may be carry-over from other donors' samples.

The CDR3, as DNA: TGTGCCAGCTCACCCGGGACAGGGGCAAATTCCTACGAGCAGTACTTC. The encoded protein is CASSPGTGANSYEQYF. V gene TRBV18 combines with J gene TRBJ2-7; 10 bases align to TRBD1. After removal of 3 bases from V and 1 base from J, the junction contained 6 bases not matched to a gene. The CDR3 contains 16 residues. Germline lookup yields CDR1 KGHSH and CDR2 LQKENI.

V gene TRBV27 combines with J gene TRBJ2-2, with 8 positions matching TRBD1. V trimming: 6 bases; J trimming: 6 bases; junction bases outside the gene matches: 6. This CDR3 comprises 14 residues. CDR1 and CDR2 from the germline V gene are MNHEY and SMNVEV (reference sequence). The CDR3, as DNA: TGTGCCAGCAGAGGTCAGGGGGCTCCCGGGGAGCTGTTTTTT. It encodes CASRGQGAPGELFF.

This chain connects TRBV7-9 to TRBJ2-3, with D possibly called TRBD1 or TRBD2 (6 bases each). This CDR3 has 14 amino acids. With 3 bases removed from V and 4 bases from J, the gap between germline ends came to 11 bases. In germline, CDR1 is SEHNR, CDR2 FQNEAQ (reference sequence). The CDR3 loop is CASSFEGGPDTQYF. In DNA form, the CDR3 reads TGTGCCAGCAGCTTTGAGGGGGGCCCAGATACGCAGTATTTT. The entire variable domain, with the rest obtained from reference TRBV7-9 and TRBJ2-3, is as follows: DTGVSQNPRHKITKRGQNVTFRCDPISEHNRLYWYRQTLGQGPEFLTYFQNEAQLEKSRLLSDRFSAERPKGSFSTLEIQRTEQGDSAMYLCASSFEGGPDTQYFGPGTRLTVL.

This chain connects TRBV5-1 to TRBJ2-1, with 9 bases fitting TRBD2. Germline loops: CDR1 SGHRS, CDR2 YFSETQ. V dropped 2 bases and J dropped 7; count of bases not matched to a gene: 4. The CDR3 totals 14 residues. CDR3 loop: CASSFASGKNEQFF. CDR3 bases: TGCGCCAGCAGCTTCGCTAGCGGGAAGAATGAGCAGTTCTTC.

The chain couples TRBV6-1 to TRBJ2-3; 10 bases line up with TRBD1. The CDR3 consists of 13 residues. Trimming at V came to 10 bases and at J to 5 bases, leaving 6 bases not matched to a gene. Germline-derived CDR1 and CDR2 are MNHNS and SASEGT. CDR3 sequence reads: CATGTGAGDTQYF. CDR3 in DNA: TGTGCCACCGGGACAGGGGCGGGAGATACGCAGTATTTT.

In its sample, this clone was seen many times. The same CDR3 also results from other DNA sequences found in this sample. J is TRBJ1-3 and V is TRBV28; D is undetermined. The CDR3 length is 12 residues. Germline-derived CDR1 and CDR2 are MDHEN and SYDVKM. V lost 6 bases to trimming and J lost 1 base, with 4 bases between them. CDR3 residues: CASRSSGNTIYF. CDR3 bases: TGTGCCAGCAGGTCTTCTGGAAACACCATATATTTT.

V is TRBV30 and J is TRBJ2-3; 15 bases line up with TRBD2. The CDR3 loop spans 15 amino acids. Germline CDR1 reads GTSNPN; CDR2 reads SVGIG (reference sequence). Trimming removed 3 bases from V and 5 bases from J; junction bases left unmatched: 3. The CDR3 spells CAWRKGLAGGDTQYF. The CDR3 DNA is TGTGCCTGGAGGAAGGGACTAGCGGGAGGAGATACGCAGTATTTT. The complete variable domain, with remaining parts taken from reference TRBV30 and TRBJ2-3, reads SQTIHQWPATLVQPVGSPLSLECTVEGTSNPNLYWYRQAAGRGLQLLFYSVGIGQISSEVPQNLSASRPQDRQFILSSKKLLLSDSGFYLCAWRKGLAGGDTQYFGPGTRLTVL.

The rearrangement uses TRBV29-1 and TRBJ2-7; the D gene could be TRBD1 or TRBD2 (5 bases each). Germline CDR1 is SQVTM and CDR2 is ANQGSEA. The V and J ends lost 4 bases and 5 bases respectively, with 15 bases between them. This CDR3 is built from 13 residues. The CDR3 bases are TGCAGCGTTGCCCCGGGGACGGCGAACGAGCAGTACTTC. Translated: CSVAPGTANEQYF.

This clone appeared a few times. The genes are TRBV6-5 and TRBJ2-2; D is possibly TRBD1 or TRBD2 (5 bases each). The V and J ends lost 0 bases and 9 bases respectively, with 8 bases between them. The CDR3 spans 13 residues. Germline loops: CDR1 MNHEY, CDR2 SVGAGI. CDR3 amino acids: CASSYSPGRELFF. The CDR3 nucleotides are TGTGCCAGCAGTTACTCCCCGGGGCGGGAGCTGTTTTTT.

The J gene is TRBJ2-1, the V gene TRBV7-7; TRBD2 agrees at 8 bases. V shed 5 bases, J shed 0 bases, and the junction held 6 bases outside the gene matches. The CDR3 consists of 16 residues. The germline CDR1 and CDR2 sequences are SSHAT and FNYEAQ (reference sequence). CDR3 sequence (DNA): TGTGCCAGCAGCATCACGAGCGGGAGCTCCTACAATGAGCAGTTCTTC. It yields the protein CASSITSGSSYNEQFF.

This chain joins TRBV19 and TRBJ1-2; D might be TRBD1 (6 bases). This CDR3 contains 12 residues. V lost 4 bases to trimming and J lost 8 bases, with 11 bases between them. CDR1 and CDR2 from the germline V gene are LNHDA and SQIVND (reference sequence). The CDR3 nucleotides are TGTGCCAGTAGTAGGGGGGCAAGGGGCTACACCTTC. This encodes CASSRGARGYTF.

Details on this clone: The sample contains more than one DNA sequence encoding this CDR3. J is TRBJ2-1 and V is TRBV5-1; D is ambiguous. This CDR3 has 15 amino acids. V dropped 4 bases and J dropped 0 bases, with 11 bases sitting between them. Germline CDR1 is SGHRS and CDR2 is YFSETQ. The DNA of the CDR3 is TGCGCCAGCAGCCTAGAAGCAGGCTCCTACAATGAGCAGTTCTTC. Translating it yields CASSLEAGSYNEQFF.

The V gene is TRBV5-1, the J gene TRBJ2-2; D unclear. Trimming cost V 4 bases and J 5 bases, with 21 bases left between them. The CDR3 spans 17 residues. CDR1 is SGHRS, CDR2 YFSETQ, per germline. The CDR3: CASSPSPDKTLTGELFF. DNA for the CDR3: TGCGCCAGCAGCCCCAGCCCCGACAAAACACTGACCGGGGAGCTGTTTTTT.

As concerns this clone: Only one base separates this from a far larger clonotype, so it likely reflects a read error. The sample carries other DNA sequences with the same CDR3. The chain recombines TRBV28 with TRBJ2-3, with D possibly TRBD1 on 6 matching bases. Germline V gene sequence: CDR1 MDHEN, CDR2 SYDVKM. The CDR3 has 11 amino acids. In DNA, the CDR3 is TGTGCCAGCAGCGGACAGCACTCCCAGTATTTC. Protein: CASSGQHSQYF.

V and J are TRBV5-1 and TRBJ1-2; D may be TRBD1 (5 bases). The V end lost 7 bases, the J end lost 0 bases, and 22 bases lay between the germline ends. Per the germline V gene, CDR1 is SGHRS and CDR2 is YFSETQ. The CDR3 totals 17 residues. CDR3 sequence (DNA): TGCGCCAGCGCACTTGGGGGGTCAGGATCGGCTAACTATGGCTACACCTTC. Translated: CASALGGSGSANYGYTF. Filled out from reference TRBV5-1 and TRBJ1-2, the complete variable domain reads KAGVTQTPRYLIKTRGQQVTLSCSPISGHRSVSWYQQTPGQGLQFLFEYFSETQRNKGNFPGRFSGRQFSNSRSEMNVSTLELGDSALYLCASALGGSGSANYGYTFGSGTRLTVV.

The rearrangement links TRBV27 to TRBJ1-2, with a tentative D call TRBD1 (5 bases). V was trimmed by 5 bases and J by 2 bases, leaving 12 bases between them. The CDR3 spans 14 residues. Germline V CDR1 and CDR2: MNHEY, SMNVEV (reference sequence). The CDR3 here is CASSPPGLNYGYTF. The DNA for the CDR3 is TGTGCCAGCAGTCCCCCGGGACTAAACTATGGCTACACCTTC.

The CDR3 region is CASSVDSMEFF. The CDR3 region has the DNA TGTGCCAGCAGTGTAGACAGTATGGAGTTCTTC. The V and J genes are TRBV28 and TRBJ2-1; weak D call: TRBD1 (5 bases). This CDR3 has 11 residues. Per the germline V gene, CDR1 is MDHEN and CDR2 is SYDVKM. Trimming took off 5 bases at V and 14 bases at J, with 13 bases between the two ends.

The chain uses TRBV28 and TRBJ2-1; 8 nucleotides align to TRBD2. The CDR3 is made up of 15 amino acids. The junction had 10 bases not matched to a gene; V was cut back by 5 bases and J by 7 bases. Germline values: CDR1 MDHEN, CDR2 SYDVKM. The CDR3 here is CASSATGLGSNEQFF. In DNA form, the CDR3 reads TGTGCCAGCAGTGCCACGGGACTAGGGTCTAATGAGCAGTTCTTC.

The genes are TRBV15 and TRBJ2-2; 7 bases are a match to TRBD1. This CDR3 is built from 17 residues. V shed 3 bases and J 1 base; nucleotides not matched to a gene: 8. Germline V gives CDR1 LNHNV, CDR2 YYDKDF (reference sequence). DNA for the CDR3: TGTGCCACCAGCAGTATTGGGCACAGGGGGAACACCGGGGAGCTGTTTTTT. Its protein product is CATSSIGHRGNTGELFF.

The chain combines TRBV15 with TRBJ2-1, with a tentative D call TRBD2 (5 bases). The CDR3 sequence is 14 residues long. Germline CDR1 and CDR2: LNHNV and YYDKDF (reference sequence). Trimming left V 0 bases short and J 7 bases short, with 10 bases between. Written as DNA, the CDR3 is TGTGCCACCAGCAGAGAGGGGAGAAGGAATGAGCAGTTCTTC. This sequence encodes CATSREGRRNEQFF.